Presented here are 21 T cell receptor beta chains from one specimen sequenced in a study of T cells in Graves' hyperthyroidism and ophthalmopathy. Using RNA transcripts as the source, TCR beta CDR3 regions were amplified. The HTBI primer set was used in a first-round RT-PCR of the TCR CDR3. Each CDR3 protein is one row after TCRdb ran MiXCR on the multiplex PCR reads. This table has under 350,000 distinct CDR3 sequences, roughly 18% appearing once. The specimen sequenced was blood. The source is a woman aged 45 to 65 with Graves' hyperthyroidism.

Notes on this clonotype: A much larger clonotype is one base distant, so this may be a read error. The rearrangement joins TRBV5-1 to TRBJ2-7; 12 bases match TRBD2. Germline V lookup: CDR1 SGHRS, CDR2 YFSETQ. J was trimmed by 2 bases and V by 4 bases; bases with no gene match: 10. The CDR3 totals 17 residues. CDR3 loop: CASSTTRTSGNTYEQYV. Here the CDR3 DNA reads TGCGCCAGCAGCACGACCCGGACTAGCGGGAATACCTACGAGCAGTACGTC.

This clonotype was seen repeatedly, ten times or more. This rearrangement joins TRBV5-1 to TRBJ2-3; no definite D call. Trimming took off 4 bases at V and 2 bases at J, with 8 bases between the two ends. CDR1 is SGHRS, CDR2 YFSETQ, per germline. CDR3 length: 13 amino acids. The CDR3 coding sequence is TGCGCCAGCAGCGTCGGGTACACAGATACGCAGTATTTT. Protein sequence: CASSVGYTDTQYF.

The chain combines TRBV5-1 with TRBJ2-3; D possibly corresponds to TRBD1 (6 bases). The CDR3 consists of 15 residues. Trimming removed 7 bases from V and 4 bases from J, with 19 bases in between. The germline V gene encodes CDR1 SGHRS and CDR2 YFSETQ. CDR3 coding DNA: TGCGCCAGCGCTCGTCAGGGGAATGGCGCAGATACGCAGTATTTT. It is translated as CASARQGNGADTQYF.

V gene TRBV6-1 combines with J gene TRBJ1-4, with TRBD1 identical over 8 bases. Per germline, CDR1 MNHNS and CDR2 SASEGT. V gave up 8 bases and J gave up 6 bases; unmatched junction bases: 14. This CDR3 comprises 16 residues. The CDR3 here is CASARGVGQGYEKLFF. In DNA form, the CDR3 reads TGTGCCAGCGCCCGGGGAGTAGGACAGGGCTATGAAAAACTGTTTTTT.

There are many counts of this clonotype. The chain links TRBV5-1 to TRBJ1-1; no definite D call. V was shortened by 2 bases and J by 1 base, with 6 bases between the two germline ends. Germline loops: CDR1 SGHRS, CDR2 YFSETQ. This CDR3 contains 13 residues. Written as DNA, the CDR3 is TGCGCCAGCAGCTTAGGAGGGAACACTGAAGCTTTCTTT. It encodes CASSLGGNTEAFF. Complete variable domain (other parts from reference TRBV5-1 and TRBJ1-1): KAGVTQTPRYLIKTRGQQVTLSCSPISGHRSVSWYQQTPGQGLQFLFEYFSETQRNKGNFPGRFSGRQFSNSRSEMNVSTLELGDSALYLCASSLGGNTEAFFGQGTRLTVV.

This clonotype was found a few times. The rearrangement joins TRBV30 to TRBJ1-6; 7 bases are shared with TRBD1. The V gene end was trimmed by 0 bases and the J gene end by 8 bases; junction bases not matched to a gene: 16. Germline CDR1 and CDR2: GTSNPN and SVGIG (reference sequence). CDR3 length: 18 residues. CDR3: CAWSVPLTGSVWDSPLHF. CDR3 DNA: TGTGCCTGGAGTGTACCTTTGACAGGGTCGGTGTGGGATTCACCCCTCCACTTT.

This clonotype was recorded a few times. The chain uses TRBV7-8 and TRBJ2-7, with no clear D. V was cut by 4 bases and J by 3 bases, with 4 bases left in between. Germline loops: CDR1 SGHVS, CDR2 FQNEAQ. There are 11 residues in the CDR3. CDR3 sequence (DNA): TGTGCCAGCAGCTGGGGCTACGAGCAGTACTTC. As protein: CASSWGYEQYF.

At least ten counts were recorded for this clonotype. Here the CDR3 reads CASSSHSGRALWTGELFF. The CDR3 nucleotides are TGTGCCAGCAGTTCTCATAGCGGGAGGGCCTTGTGGACCGGGGAGCTGTTTTTT. This chain joins TRBV28 and TRBJ2-2; 11 positions match TRBD2. V was pared by 4 bases and J by 5 bases, with 12 bases of the junction left unmatched. The CDR3 has 18 residues. CDR1 and CDR2 from the germline V gene are MDHEN and SYDVKM.

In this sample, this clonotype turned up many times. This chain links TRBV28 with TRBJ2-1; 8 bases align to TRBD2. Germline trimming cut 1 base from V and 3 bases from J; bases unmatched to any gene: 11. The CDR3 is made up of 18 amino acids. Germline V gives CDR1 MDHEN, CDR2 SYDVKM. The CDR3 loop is CASSLYLASGGLYNEQFF. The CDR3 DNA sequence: TGTGCCAGCAGTTTATATCTCGCCAGCGGGGGTCTCTACAATGAGCAGTTCTTC. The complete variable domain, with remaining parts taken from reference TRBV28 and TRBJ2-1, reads DVKVTQSSRYLVKRTGEKVFLECVQDMDHENMFWYRQDPGLGLRLIYFSYDVKMKEKGDIPEGYSVSREKKERFSLILESASTNQTSMYLCASSLYLASGGLYNEQFFGPGTRLTVL.

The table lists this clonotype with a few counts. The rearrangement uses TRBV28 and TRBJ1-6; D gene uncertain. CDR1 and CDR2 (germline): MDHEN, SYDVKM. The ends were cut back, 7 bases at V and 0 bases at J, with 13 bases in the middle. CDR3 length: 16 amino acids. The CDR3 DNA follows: TGTGCCAGCACGGGCCCTCTGAGCTCCTATAATTCACCCCTCCACTTT. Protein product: CASTGPLSSYNSPLHF. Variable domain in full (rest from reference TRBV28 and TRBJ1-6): DVKVTQSSRYLVKRTGEKVFLECVQDMDHENMFWYRQDPGLGLRLIYFSYDVKMKEKGDIPEGYSVSREKKERFSLILESASTNQTSMYLCASTGPLSSYNSPLHFGNGTRLTVT.

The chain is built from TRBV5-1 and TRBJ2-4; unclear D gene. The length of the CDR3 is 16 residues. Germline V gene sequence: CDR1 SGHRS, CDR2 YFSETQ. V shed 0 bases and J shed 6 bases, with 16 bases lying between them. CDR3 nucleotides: TGCGCCAGCAGCTTGGCCTTCGGGTCTCCCTTAAACATTCAGTACTTC. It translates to CASSLAFGSPLNIQYF.

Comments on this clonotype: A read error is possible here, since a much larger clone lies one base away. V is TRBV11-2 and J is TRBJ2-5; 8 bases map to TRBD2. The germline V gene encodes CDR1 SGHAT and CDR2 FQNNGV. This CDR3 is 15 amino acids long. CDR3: CAGRRTSRIQETQYF. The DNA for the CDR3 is TGTGCCGGCAGAAGGACTAGCAGGATCCAAGAGACCCAGTACTTC. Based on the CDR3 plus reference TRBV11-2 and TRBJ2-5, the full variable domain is EAGVAQSPRYKIIEKRQSVAFWCNPISGHATLYWYQQILGQGPKLLIQFQNNGVVDDSQLPKDRFSAERLKGVDSTLKIQPAKLEDSAVYLCAGRRTSRIQETQYFGPGTRLLVL.

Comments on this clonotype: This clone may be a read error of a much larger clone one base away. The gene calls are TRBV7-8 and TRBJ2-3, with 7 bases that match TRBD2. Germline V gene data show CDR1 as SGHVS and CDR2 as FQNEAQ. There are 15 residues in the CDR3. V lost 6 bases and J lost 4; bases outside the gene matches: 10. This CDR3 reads CASSERRESSDTQYF. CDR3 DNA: TGTGCCAGCAGTGAAAGGCGGGAGTCGTCAGATACGCAGTATTTT.

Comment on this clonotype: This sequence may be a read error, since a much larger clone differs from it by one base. The chain's CDR3 is CASRVQSYGSTEAFF. The CDR3 DNA is TGTGCCAGCAGAGTACAGAGTTACGGGAGCACTGAAGCTTTCTTT. The rearrangement links TRBV6-1 to TRBJ1-1; D gene uncertain. With 6 bases removed from V and 4 bases from J, the gap between germline ends came to 18 bases. CDR1 and CDR2 from the germline V gene are MNHNS and SASEGT. The CDR3 spans 15 residues.

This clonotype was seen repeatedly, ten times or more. This CDR3 is CATSTGGAETQYF. For the CDR3, the DNA is TGTGCCACCAGCACAGGGGGAGCGGAGACCCAGTACTTC. The genes are TRBV24-1 and TRBJ2-5; 8 bases align to TRBD1. The CDR3 has 13 residues. V gave up 7 bases and J gave up 5 bases; unmatched junction bases: 5. CDR1 and CDR2 (germline): KGHDR, SFDVKD.

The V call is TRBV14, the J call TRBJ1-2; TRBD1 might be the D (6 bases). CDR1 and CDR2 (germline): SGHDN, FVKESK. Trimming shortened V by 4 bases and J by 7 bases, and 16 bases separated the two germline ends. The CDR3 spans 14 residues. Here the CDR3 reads CASSPSWGAVGYTF. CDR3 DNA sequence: TGTGCCAGCAGCCCTTCCTGGGGGGCCGTTGGCTACACCTTC.

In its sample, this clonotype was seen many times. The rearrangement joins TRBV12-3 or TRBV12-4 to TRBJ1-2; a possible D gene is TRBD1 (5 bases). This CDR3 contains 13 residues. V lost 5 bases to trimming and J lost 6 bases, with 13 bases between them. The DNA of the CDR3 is TGTGCCAGCAGTATAACAGGAGGGAATGGCTACACCTTC. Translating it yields CASSITGGNGYTF.

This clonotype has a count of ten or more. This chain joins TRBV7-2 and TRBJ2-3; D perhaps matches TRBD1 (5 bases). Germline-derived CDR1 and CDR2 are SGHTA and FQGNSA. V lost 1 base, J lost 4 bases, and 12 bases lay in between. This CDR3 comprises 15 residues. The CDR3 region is CASSLEQGWADTQYF. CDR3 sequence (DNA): TGTGCCAGCAGCTTAGAGCAGGGATGGGCAGATACGCAGTATTTT. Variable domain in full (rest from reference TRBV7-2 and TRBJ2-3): GAGVSQSPSNKVTEKGKDVELRCDPISGHTALYWYRQSLGQGLEFLIYFQGNSAPDKSGLPSDRFSAERTGGSVSTLTIQRTQQEDSAVYLCASSLEQGWADTQYFGPGTRLTVL.

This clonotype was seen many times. The CDR3 reads CASSLAITSGGPRPADTQYF. In DNA, the CDR3 is TGTGCCAGCAGCTTAGCGATAACTAGCGGGGGGCCACGCCCGGCAGATACGCAGTATTTT. The chain is built from TRBV7-8 and TRBJ2-3, with 12 bases identical to TRBD2. The CDR3 runs to 20 residues. Germline V gene sequence: CDR1 SGHVS, CDR2 FQNEAQ. The V gene end was trimmed by 0 bases and the J gene end by 4 bases; junction bases not matched to a gene: 14.

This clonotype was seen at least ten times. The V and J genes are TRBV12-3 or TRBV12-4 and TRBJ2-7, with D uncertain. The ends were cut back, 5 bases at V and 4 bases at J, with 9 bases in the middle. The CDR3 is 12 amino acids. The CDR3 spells CASSVDEYEQYF. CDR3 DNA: TGTGCCAGCAGTGTGGACGAGTACGAGCAGTACTTC.

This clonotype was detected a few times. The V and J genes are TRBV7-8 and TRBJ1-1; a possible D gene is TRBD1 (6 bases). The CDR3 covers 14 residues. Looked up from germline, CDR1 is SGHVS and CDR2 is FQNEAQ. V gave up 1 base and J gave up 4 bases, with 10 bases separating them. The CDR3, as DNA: TGTGCCAGCAGCTTAGAGGGGGGGATCACTGAAGCTTTCTTT. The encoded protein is CASSLEGGITEAFF. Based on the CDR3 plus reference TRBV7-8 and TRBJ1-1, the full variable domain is GAGVSQSPRYKVAKRGQDVALRCDPISGHVSLFWYQQALGQGPEFLTYFQNEAQLDKSGLPSDRFFAERPEGSVSTLKIQRTQQEDSAVYLCASSLEGGITEAFFGQGTRLTVV.